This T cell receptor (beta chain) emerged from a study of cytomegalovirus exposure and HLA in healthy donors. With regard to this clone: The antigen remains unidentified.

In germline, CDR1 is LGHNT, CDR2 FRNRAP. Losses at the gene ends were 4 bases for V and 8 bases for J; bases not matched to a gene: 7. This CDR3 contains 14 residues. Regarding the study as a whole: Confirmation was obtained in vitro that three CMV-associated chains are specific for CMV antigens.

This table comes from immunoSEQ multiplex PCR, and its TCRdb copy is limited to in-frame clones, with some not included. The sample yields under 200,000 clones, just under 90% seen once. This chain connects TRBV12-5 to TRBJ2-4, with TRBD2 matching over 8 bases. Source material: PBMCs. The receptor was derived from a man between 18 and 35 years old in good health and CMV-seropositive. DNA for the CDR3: TGTGCTAGTGGTTACGGAGCGGGAGTTGACATTCAGTACTTC. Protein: CASGYGAGVDIQYF.